The present T cell receptor beta chain was sequenced within a study of vaccination effects on CD4 cells after COVID-19. The study, taken as a whole, reports: Recruitment yielded few convalescent patients, and the study had no early post-infection timepoints.

As for this clone: As yet, its antigen is unknown.

At the end of about ten days of culture, CD4+ T cells were isolated. Two doses of either BNT162b2 or mRNA-1273 were given to each participant. Vaccine recipients, nucleocapsid antibody negative, had no prior SARS-CoV-2 infection. Half the medium was swapped for IL-2 medium on days 3 and 7. The table came from immunoSEQ multiplex PCR; TCRdb's copy has only in-frame clones and leaves some out. This table has tens of thousands of clones, 70% to 85% appearing once. The CDR3 is 16 residues long. The V and J ends lost 0 bases and 5 bases, in that order; junction bases with no gene match: 5. Germline CDR1 and CDR2: SGHRS and YFSETQ.

The chain is built from TRBV5-1 and TRBJ1-4; 9 bases match TRBD1. The TCR sequence derives from a human donor who received a COVID-19 vaccine. The sample consisted of CD4+ T cells from PBMCs cultured without peptide, taken after COVID-19 vaccination. DNA for the CDR3: TGCGCCAGCAGCTTGGCGTTAGGGACAGGGAATGAAAAACTGTTTTTT. The encoded protein is CASSLALGTGNEKLFF.